This T cell receptor (beta chain) is drawn from a study of T cell responses to AZD1222 COVID-19 vaccine. The assay was immunoSEQ multiplex PCR, and TCRdb's table has in-frame clones only and misses some. The table lists about 130,000 clones, 85% to 90% of them singletons. Trimming left V 4 bases short and J 4 bases short, with 19 bases between. CDR1 is SNHLY, CDR2 FYNNEI, per germline. This CDR3 has 16 amino acids. J is TRBJ1-2 and V is TRBV2; TRBD1 is a possible D gene (5 bases). This receptor was identified in an adult who received the AZD1222 COVID-19 vaccine. This specimen consisted of peripheral blood, obtained 28 days after the second AZD1222 dose. The CDR3 region is CASSAGGTQDFYGYTF. CDR3 nucleotides: TGTGCCAGCAGTGCGGGCGGGACGCAGGACTTCTATGGCTACACCTTC.